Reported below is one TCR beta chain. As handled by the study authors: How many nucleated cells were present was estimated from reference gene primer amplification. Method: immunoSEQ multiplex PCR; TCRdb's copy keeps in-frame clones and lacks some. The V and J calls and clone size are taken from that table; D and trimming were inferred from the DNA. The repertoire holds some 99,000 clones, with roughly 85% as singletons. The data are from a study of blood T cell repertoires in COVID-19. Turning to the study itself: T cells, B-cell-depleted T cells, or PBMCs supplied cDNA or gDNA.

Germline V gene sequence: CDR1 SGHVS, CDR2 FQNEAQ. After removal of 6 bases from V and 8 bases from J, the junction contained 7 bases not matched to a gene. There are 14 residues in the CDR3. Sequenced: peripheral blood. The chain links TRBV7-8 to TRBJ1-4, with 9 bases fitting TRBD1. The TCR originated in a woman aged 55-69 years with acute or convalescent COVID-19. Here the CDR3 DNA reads TGTGCCAGCAGACTGGACAGGGGAGGCGAAAAACTGTTTTTT. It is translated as CASRLDRGGEKLFF.